This TCR beta chain originates from a study of early T cells in non-severe SARS-CoV-2 infection (dated by TCRdb to about 2021). At the level of the whole study: Because TCR sequencing relied on bulk RNA taken from unsorted whole blood, pairing of alpha and beta chains was not possible.

The paper's findings and limits, for the study overall: VDJdb matching was skewed toward anti-spike CD8 responses and likely underestimated virus-specific expansions by missing private and CD4 specificities.

The germline V gene supplies CDR1 SGHTA and CDR2 FQGTGA. The CDR3 sequence holds 18 residues, the cysteine and phenylalanine included. The CDR3 DNA has 54 bases and is translated from base 1. Relative to germline, V is 4 bases shorter and J is 2 bases shorter, with 18 bases between their ends. Set within a cohort of healthcare workers in London, UK, this nested case-control study involved weekly PCR testing of nasopharyngeal swabs along with blood sampling. Healthcare workers were enrolled in the week of the UK lockdown, from 23 to 31 March 2020, and were followed every week for up to roughly 16 weeks. In the case of this clonotype: Its antigen is not yet known. The sample holds no much larger clone one base away, and base qualities are not on file.

Libraries were constructed by 5' RACE. Sequencing relied on a NextSeq 500. Unique molecular identifiers were attached to individual cDNA molecules in the TCR library protocol so that sequencing error and PCR bias could be corrected. Both TCR alpha and beta chains were sequenced, and tight co-correlation was observed between alpha and beta sequence abundances in each sample. Processing in the source paper ran as follows. Decombinator V4 was used to perform V gene, J gene and CDR3 annotation of TCR sequences. Expanded TCRs were defined as changing significantly between any two time points under a Poisson model with p below 0.0001. TCR abundances were normalised to the total number of TCRs sequenced per sample and were expressed as counts per million. MAIT TCRs were defined by TRAV1-2 paired with TRAJ12, TRAJ20 or TRAJ33, and iNKT TCRs by TRAV10 paired with TRAJ18. VDJdb, accessed 1 November 2021, was searched for CMV, EBV and SARS-CoV-2 annotated TCRs, with TCRs annotated for multiple antigens excluded. TCRdb reanalyzed the raw reads on its own, using fastp at Q25 for trimming and MiXCR for clone calling, and kept in-frame beta chains. Every entry covers one CDR3 protein and lists the most common genes and DNA from its rows. TCRdb assigned the V and J calls; the authors' analysis was not used. The sample table lists about 83,000 distinct CDR3 sequences, roughly 10% of them with a count of one. In total, the top ten clones hold about 8.2% of the sample.

The chain links TRBV7-3 with TRBJ2-6; no D gene can be assigned with confidence. Sequences were derived from whole blood, sampled at baseline. The sequence was collected from an adult who was a healthcare worker with PCR-confirmed SARS-CoV-2 infection or an uninfected control (not recorded which). The nucleotide sequence is given as TGTGCCAGCAGCTCCCACGGGCCCTGGACCACTGGGGCCAACGTCCTGACTTTC. This translates into CASSSHGPWTTGANVLTF.